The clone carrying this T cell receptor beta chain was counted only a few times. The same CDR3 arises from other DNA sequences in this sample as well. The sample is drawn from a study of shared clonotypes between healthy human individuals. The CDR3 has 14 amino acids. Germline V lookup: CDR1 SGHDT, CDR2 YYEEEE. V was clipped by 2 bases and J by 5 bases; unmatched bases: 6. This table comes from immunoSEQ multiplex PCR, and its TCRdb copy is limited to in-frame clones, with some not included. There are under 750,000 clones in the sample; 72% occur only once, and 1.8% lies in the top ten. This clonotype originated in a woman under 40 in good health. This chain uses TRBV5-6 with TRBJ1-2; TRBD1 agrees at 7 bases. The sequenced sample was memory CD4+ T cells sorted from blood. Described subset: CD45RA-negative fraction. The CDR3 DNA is TGTGCCAGCAGCTTCAGACAGGGTATTTATGGCTACACCTTC. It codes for CASSFRQGIYGYTF. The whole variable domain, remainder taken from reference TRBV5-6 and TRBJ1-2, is DAGVTQSPTHLIKTRGQQVTLRCSPKSGHDTVSWYQQALGQGPQFIFQYYEEEERQRGNFPDRFSGHQFPNYSSELNVNALLLGDSALYLCASSFRQGIYGYTFGSGTRLTVV.